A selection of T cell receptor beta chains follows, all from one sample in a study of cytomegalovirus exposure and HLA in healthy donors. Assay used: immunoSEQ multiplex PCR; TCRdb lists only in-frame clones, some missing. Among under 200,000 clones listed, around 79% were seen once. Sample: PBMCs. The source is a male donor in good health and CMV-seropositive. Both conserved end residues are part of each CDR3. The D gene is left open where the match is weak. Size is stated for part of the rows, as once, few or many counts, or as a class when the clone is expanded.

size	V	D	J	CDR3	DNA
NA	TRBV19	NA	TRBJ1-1	CASMQTRGNTEAFF	TGTGCCAGTATGCAGACCAGGGGGAACACTGAAGCTTTCTTT
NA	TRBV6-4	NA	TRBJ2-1	CASSDSSTAEQFF	TGTGCCAGCAGTGACTCGAGTACCGCAGAGCAGTTCTTC
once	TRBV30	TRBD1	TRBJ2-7	CAWSIQGQGRNSEQYF	TGTGCCTGGAGTATACAGGGACAGGGGCGCAACAGCGAGCAGTACTTC
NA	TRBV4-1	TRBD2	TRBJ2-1	CASSLDGGAYNEQFF	TGCGCCAGCAGCCTTGACGGGGGGGCCTACAATGAGCAGTTCTTC
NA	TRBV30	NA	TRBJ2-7	CAWSKGLASYEQYF	TGTGCCTGGAGTAAGGGACTGGCCTCCTACGAGCAGTACTTC
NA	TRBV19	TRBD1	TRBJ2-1	CASSTQTGGNNEQFF	TGTGCCAGTAGTACCCAGACAGGGGGTAACAATGAGCAGTTCTTC
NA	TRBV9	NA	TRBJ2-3	CASSVVGGRTDTQYF	TGTGCCAGCAGCGTAGTGGGGGGACGCACAGATACGCAGTATTTT
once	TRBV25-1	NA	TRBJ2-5	CASSKGLRRGGETQYF	TGTGCCAGCAGCAAAGGGTTGAGGAGGGGTGGGGAGACCCAGTACTTC
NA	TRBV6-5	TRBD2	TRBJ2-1	CASRTGTSGGEQFF	TGTGCCAGCAGGACCGGGACTAGCGGGGGGGAGCAGTTCTTC
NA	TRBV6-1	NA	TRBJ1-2	CASSDRRVYGYTF	TGTGCCAGCAGTGACAGGAGGGTCTATGGCTACACCTTC
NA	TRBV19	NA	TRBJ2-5	CASRVDGEQYF	TGTGCCAGTCGGGTCGACGGGGAGCAGTACTTC
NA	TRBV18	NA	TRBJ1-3	CASSPPEALSGNTIYF	TGTGCCAGCTCACCACCAGAGGCCCTCTCTGGAAACACCATATATTTT
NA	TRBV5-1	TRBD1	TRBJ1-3	CASGQGAFPDSGNTIYF	TGCGCCAGCGGACAGGGTGCTTTCCCCGACTCTGGAAACACCATATATTTT
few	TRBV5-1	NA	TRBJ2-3	CASSSSVAGISTDTQYF	TGCGCCAGCAGCTCCTCGGTCGCGGGGATCAGCACAGATACGCAGTATTTT
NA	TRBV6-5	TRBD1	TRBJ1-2	CASRTGNGYTF	TGTGCCAGCAGGACAGGGAATGGCTACACCTTC
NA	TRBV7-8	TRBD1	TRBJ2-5	CASSPRQGVETQYF	TGTGCCAGCAGCCCAAGACAGGGTGTAGAGACCCAGTACTTC
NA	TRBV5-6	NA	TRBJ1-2	CASSLGSGGGYTF	TGTGCCAGCAGCTTGGGCTCCGGGGGGGGCTACACCTTC
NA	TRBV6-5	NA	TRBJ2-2	CASSYSRQLVPGELFF	TGTGCCAGCAGTTACTCGCGGCAGCTAGTCCCCGGGGAGCTGTTTTTT
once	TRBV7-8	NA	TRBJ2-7	CASSLISTSYEQYF	TGTGCCAGCAGCTTAATAAGCACCTCCTACGAGCAGTACTTC
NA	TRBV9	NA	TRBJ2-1	CASSWGGPYNEQFF	TGTGCCAGCAGCTGGGGGGGCCCCTACAATGAGCAGTTCTTC
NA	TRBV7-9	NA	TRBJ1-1	CASSPSGGGTEAFF	TGTGCCAGCAGCCCCTCGGGGGGAGGCACTGAAGCTTTCTTT
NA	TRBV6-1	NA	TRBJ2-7	CASSATGSYEQYF	TGTGCCAGCAGCGCCACAGGATCCTACGAGCAGTACTTC
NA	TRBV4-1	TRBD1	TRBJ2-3	CASSRNTGTAKQATQYF	TGCGCCAGCAGCCGTAACACCGGGACAGCCAAACAGGCAACGCAGTATTTT
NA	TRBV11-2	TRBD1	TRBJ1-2	CASSLVSRTGGNGYTF	TGTGCCAGCAGCTTAGTTTCCAGGACAGGGGGGAATGGCTACACCTTC
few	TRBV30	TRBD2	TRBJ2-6	CAWGGGAGANVLTF	TGTGCCTGGGGTGGGGGGGCTGGGGCCAACGTCCTGACTTTC
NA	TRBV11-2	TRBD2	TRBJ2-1	CASIERGPWDEQFF	TGTGCCAGCATTGAGCGGGGGCCCTGGGATGAGCAGTTCTTC
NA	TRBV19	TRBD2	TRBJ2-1	CASSIRLAGGDNEQFF	TGTGCCAGTAGTATAAGACTAGCGGGGGGCGACAATGAGCAGTTCTTC
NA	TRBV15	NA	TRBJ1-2	CATSRQGPGGGYTF	TGTGCCACCAGCAGACAGGGGCCGGGGGGGGGCTACACCTTC
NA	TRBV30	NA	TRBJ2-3	CAWSEPLRADTQYF	TGTGCCTGGAGTGAACCTCTGAGAGCAGATACGCAGTATTTT
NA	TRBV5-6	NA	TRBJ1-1	CASSLRGAYTEAFF	TGTGCCAGCAGCTTGCGGGGGGCGTACACTGAAGCTTTCTTT
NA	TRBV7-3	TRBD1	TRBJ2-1	CASSPEGAYNEQFF	TGTGCCAGCAGCCCCGAGGGGGCTTACAATGAGCAGTTCTTC
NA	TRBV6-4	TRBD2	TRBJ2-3	CASRGLADRTDTQYF	TGTGCCAGCAGAGGACTAGCGGATCGCACAGATACGCAGTATTTT
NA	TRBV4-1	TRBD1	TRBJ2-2	CASSQVSGGNTGELFF	TGCGCCAGCAGCCAAGTATCAGGGGGGAACACCGGGGAGCTGTTTTTT
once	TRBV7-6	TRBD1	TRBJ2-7	CASSTMGQGHSYEQYF	TGTGCCAGCAGCACAATGGGACAGGGCCACTCCTACGAGCAGTACTTC
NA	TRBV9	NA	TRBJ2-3	CASSVTGTFGTDTQYF	TGTGCCAGCAGCGTTACAGGAACCTTTGGGACAGATACGCAGTATTTT
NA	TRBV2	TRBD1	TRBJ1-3	CASSMDRAGNTIYF	TGTGCCAGCAGTATGGACAGGGCTGGAAACACCATATATTTT
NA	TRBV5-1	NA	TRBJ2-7	CASSLAAGTYEQYF	TGCGCCAGCAGCTTGGCCGCAGGGACCTACGAGCAGTACTTC
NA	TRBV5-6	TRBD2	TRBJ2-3	CASSLVLAGADTQYF	TGTGCCAGCAGCTTGGTTCTAGCGGGCGCAGATACGCAGTATTTT
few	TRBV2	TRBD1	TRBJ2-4	CASSPKGAGKNIQYF	TGTGCCAGCAGTCCCAAGGGGGCTGGCAAAAACATTCAGTACTTC